This record covers a single T cell receptor beta chain. The data were taken from a study of CD8 T cells in Susac syndrome. Reverse transcription of roughly 0.45 to 1 ug RNA used random hexamers. A multiplex approach, immunoSEQ multiplex PCR, amplified TCR beta CDR3 across 54 Vbeta and 13 Jbeta. TCRdb recomputed calls from the immunoSEQ multiplex PCR reads with MiXCR, one row per CDR3 protein. This sample has some 300,000 distinct CDR3 sequences, with roughly 90% found just once. This CDR3 has 15 amino acids. The V end lost 1 base, the J end lost 0 bases, and 13 bases lay between the germline ends. The germline V gene has CDR1 SQVTM and CDR2 ANQGSEA.

Sequenced: CD8+ T cells from PBMCs. The sequence was collected from a human donor with multiple sclerosis. The chain couples TRBV29-1 to TRBJ2-7, with D unclear. The CDR3: CSVEGPDRSSYEQYF. Here the CDR3 DNA reads TGCAGCGTTGAAGGACCCGATAGAAGCTCCTACGAGCAGTACTTC.